This T cell receptor (beta chain) is drawn from a study of Ad26.COV2.S vaccination and SARS-CoV-2 variants. Study-wide context: Ad26.COV2.S arm of COV1001 included the donor.

For this clone: The antigen is undetermined.

Treatment reported: around 19 received Ad26.COV2.S at low or high dose, single or two shots; several received placebo; per-sample allocation not given. After the first vaccine or placebo injection, samples were drawn on day 63. Measured with immunoSEQ multiplex PCR; TCRdb has only the in-frame clones, and not every one. In the table there are over 400,000 clones, 90% of which are singletons. Whole-study results and caveats: Substantial breadth was reported for post-vaccination spike-specific CD8+ and CD4+ T cells. Among vaccine recipients, spike-specific TCR breadth exceeded that of placebo recipients.

This CDR3 is 12 amino acids long. Trimming cost V 2 bases and J 7 bases, with 11 bases left between them. Germline lookup yields CDR1 GTSNPN and CDR2 SVGIG (reference sequence). The gene calls are TRBV30 and TRBJ1-1; no clear D gene. The sequencing here drew on peripheral blood, taken in a trial of Ad26.COV2.S vaccine versus placebo. The TCR sequence derives from a person aged 18 to 65 who received the Ad26.COV2.S COVID-19 vaccine or a placebo. As DNA, the CDR3 is TGTGCCTGGAGTCCGAGAACGGGTGAAGCTTTCTTT. It encodes CAWSPRTGEAFF.